This TCR beta chain was sequenced during a study of blood T cell repertoires in COVID-19. Study summary: Acute and convalescent COVID-19 samples came from the United States, Italy and Spain.

In the original processing: Scientists estimated how many nucleated cells there were by amplifying reference gene primers. Profiling relied on immunoSEQ multiplex PCR, and the TCRdb table lists in-frame clones only, not all of them. V, J and clone size reflect that table, while D and trimming were determined from the DNA. Here the sample spans roughly 95,000 clones, roughly 80% being singletons. Sequencing was done on a sample of peripheral blood. The source of this sequence is a man aged 80 or over with acute or convalescent COVID-19.

The CDR3 protein is CASSMTGKETQYF. The CDR3 nucleotides are TGTGCCAGCAGCATGACAGGGAAAGAGACCCAGTACTTC. The V and J genes are TRBV9 and TRBJ2-5, with 7 nucleotides matching TRBD1. The CDR3 spans 13 residues. Trimming at V came to 4 bases and at J to 3 bases, leaving 3 bases not matched to a gene. Germline CDR1 and CDR2: SGDLS and YYNGEE.